This T cell receptor (beta chain) was found in a study of T cells in Graves' hyperthyroidism and ophthalmopathy (dated 2019 in TCRdb). Study-wide context: Peripheral blood was collected at initial diagnosis, before any treatment. To identify distinguishing TCR V-J signatures, a discovery cohort of some 100 patients was used, comprising some 43 with Graves' ophthalmopathy and around 57 with stable Graves' hyperthyroidism. Thyroid tissue and blood T-cell repertoires from several Graves' hyperthyroidism patients were also compared in the study. An independent validation cohort of some 18 hyperthyroidism patients and about 16 patients who later progressed to ophthalmopathy tested prospective prediction of ophthalmopathy. After blood sampling, hyperthyroidism patients were treated with methimazole at a starting dose of 30 mg daily, and ophthalmopathy patients were treated with high-dose intravenous methylprednisolone. According to the paper, TCR Vbeta CDR3 sequencing was carried out on around 140 peripheral blood samples, which came from 40 to 45 ophthalmopathy, fewer than 80 hyperthyroidism and roughly 17 progressor patients. The 85 to 100 discovery patients were randomly split 7:3 into training and test sets. The study at large found these results: Sample size was not statistically predetermined, and blinding of investigators to group allocation was not performed. In cross-validation, a model built on a 13 V-J signature told ophthalmopathy apart from stable hyperthyroidism with 85% to 90% sensitivity and about 81% specificity, and in testing the same model reached 80%/75%. Most expanded thyroid clonotypes (frequency above 0.001) were also detected in blood, suggesting blood repertoires may reflect thyroid immune responses. In validation, progression to ophthalmopathy was predicted by the model with around 71% sensitivity and 72.22% specificity, a median of about 6.4 months before onset.

TCR beta CDR3 regions were amplified from RNA transcripts. The first round of RT-PCR for the TCR CDR3 was performed with the HTBI primer set and the Qiagen OneStep RT-PCR kit. Libraries were constructed in a second round of multiplex PCR, after which size selection and purification were carried out. Sequencing of the libraries was done on an Illumina HiSeq2000 using paired-end 100 bp reads. As for how the authors treated the data: SOAPnuke was used to process the raw data, throwing out any read that contained adapters or uncalled bases, had a mean Phred below 15, or lacked an exact constant-primer or identifier match. COPE v1.2.5 was used to merge high-quality paired reads, and clonotypes were defined as unique nucleotide sequences. Clonotypes were aligned to IMGT TRBV, TRBD and TRBJ reference segments using MiTCR v1.1. The analysis included only V-J combinations with a frequency above 0.0001, which together covered more than 99% of the repertoires. The TCS score was defined as F50 (clonal expansion) divided by E x V (chaos), with BLOSUM62-based TCRdist calculated between CDR3 peptides within each V-J. Welch's t-statistics and random forest reduced 500 to 550 V-J features to 13, which were used in a naive Bayes classifier (R e1071). TCRdb trimmed public reads at Q25 via fastp, called clones via MiXCR and kept in-frame beta chains. Duplicate CDR3 protein sequences are folded into a single record with the most common DNA and genes. Clone size and V and J calls follow TCRdb, not the original study. For this sample the table gives roughly 750,000 distinct CDR3 sequences, of which about 15% were detected only once. Of the sample, 8.4% falls within the top ten clones.

Turning to this clonotype: Its antigen target is currently unknown. No much larger clonotype is one base removed from it; base qualities were not supplied.

The CDR3 runs 13 residues from the cysteine to the phenylalanine. CDR3 DNA is the only sequence kept; it has 39 bases, read in frame from the first base. Sequences SEHNR (CDR1) and FQNEAQ (CDR2) are obtained from the germline V gene (reference sequence). The junction shows trimming of 3 bases on V and 0 bases on J, plus 5 bases between the germline ends. A patient counted as having stable Graves' hyperthyroidism if no progression to ophthalmopathy occurred over 18 months of follow-up. The hyperthyroidism patients were between 18 and 65 years old and newly diagnosed, with a disease duration of less than 2 months. The study excluded patients with uncontrolled infections, other autoimmune diseases, pregnancy or lactation. Clinical symptoms, serum thyroxine and TRAb, thyroid ultrasound, and orbital computed tomography formed the basis for the diagnoses. PBMCs were separated from 10 ml of fresh peripheral blood using Ficoll-Paque density gradient centrifugation. Trizol reagent was used to extract total RNA, and RNA quality was then checked on an Agilent 2100 Bioanalyzer.

This clonotype was sampled from a man aged 18 to 29 with Graves' hyperthyroidism. This sequence uses TRBV7-9 and TRBJ1-2, with no D gene named confidently. The sequenced sample was blood. CDR3 protein: CASSFEANYGYTF. The DNA sequence reads TGTGCCAGCAGCTTCGAAGCTAACTATGGCTACACCTTC.